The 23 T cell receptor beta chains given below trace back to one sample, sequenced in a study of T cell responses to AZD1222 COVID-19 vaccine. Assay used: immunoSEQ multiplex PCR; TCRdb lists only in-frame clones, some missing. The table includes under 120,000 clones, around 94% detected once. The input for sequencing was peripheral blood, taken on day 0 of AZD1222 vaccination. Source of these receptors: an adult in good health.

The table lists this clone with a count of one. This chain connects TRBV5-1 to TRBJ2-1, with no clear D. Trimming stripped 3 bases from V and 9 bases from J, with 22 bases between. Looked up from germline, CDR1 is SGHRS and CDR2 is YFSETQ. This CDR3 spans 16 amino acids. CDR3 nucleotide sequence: TGCGCCAGCAGCTCGCCGCTTGGGGTCACTTTCAGTGAGCAGTTCTTC. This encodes CASSSPLGVTFSEQFF. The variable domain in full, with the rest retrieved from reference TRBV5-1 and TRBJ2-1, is KAGVTQTPRYLIKTRGQQVTLSCSPISGHRSVSWYQQTPGQGLQFLFEYFSETQRNKGNFPGRFSGRQFSNSRSEMNVSTLELGDSALYLCASSSPLGVTFSEQFFGPGTRLTVL.

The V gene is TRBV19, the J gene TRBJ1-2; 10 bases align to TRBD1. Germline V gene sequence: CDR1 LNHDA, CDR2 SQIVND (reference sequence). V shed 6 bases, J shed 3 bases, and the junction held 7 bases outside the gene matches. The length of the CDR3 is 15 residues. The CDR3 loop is CASSPIGQGDYGYTF. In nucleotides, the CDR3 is TGTGCCAGTAGCCCCATCGGACAGGGGGACTATGGCTACACCTTC. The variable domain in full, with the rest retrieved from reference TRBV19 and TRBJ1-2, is DGGITQSPKYLFRKEGQNVTLSCEQNLNHDAMYWYRQDPGQGLRLIYYSQIVNDFQKGDIAEGYSVSREKKESFPLTVTSAQKNPTAFYLCASSPIGQGDYGYTFGSGTRLTVV.

This chain's CDR3 is CATSREQRGAYEQYF. DNA of the CDR3: TGTGCCACCAGCAGAGAACAGCGGGGAGCCTACGAGCAGTACTTC. The chain has TRBV15 and TRBJ2-7; 7 bases match TRBD2. Germline V gene lookup returns CDR1 LNHNV and CDR2 YYDKDF (reference sequence). V trimming: 0 bases; J trimming: 2 bases; junction bases outside the gene matches: 4. The CDR3 is made up of 15 amino acids.

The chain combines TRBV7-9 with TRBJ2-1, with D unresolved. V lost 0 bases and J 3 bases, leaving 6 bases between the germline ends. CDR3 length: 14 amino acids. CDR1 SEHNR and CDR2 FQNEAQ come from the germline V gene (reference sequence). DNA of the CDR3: TGTGCCAGCAGCTTAGCGTCCCACTACAATGAGCAGTTCTTC. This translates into CASSLASHYNEQFF.

CDR3 amino acids: CASSQVGVNQPQHF. The CDR3 coding sequence is TGCGCCAGCAGCCAAGTTGGTGTCAATCAGCCCCAGCATTTT. The V gene is TRBV4-1, the J gene TRBJ1-5; D unresolved. The CDR3 loop spans 14 amino acids. V was trimmed by 1 base and J by 3 bases, leaving 7 bases between them. The germline V gene has CDR1 MGHRA and CDR2 YSYEKL.

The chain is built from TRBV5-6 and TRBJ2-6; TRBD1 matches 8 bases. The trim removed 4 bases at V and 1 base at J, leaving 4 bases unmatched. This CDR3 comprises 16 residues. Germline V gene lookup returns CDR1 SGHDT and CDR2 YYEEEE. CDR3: CASSRNRGSGANVLTF. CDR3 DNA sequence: TGTGCCAGCAGCCGAAACAGGGGGTCTGGGGCCAACGTCCTGACTTTC.

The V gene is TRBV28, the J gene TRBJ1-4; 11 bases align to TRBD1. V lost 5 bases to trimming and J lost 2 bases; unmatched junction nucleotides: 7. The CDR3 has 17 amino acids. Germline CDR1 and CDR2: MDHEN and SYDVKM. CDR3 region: CASSTLGQGATNEKLFF. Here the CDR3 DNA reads TGTGCCAGCAGTACACTAGGACAGGGGGCGACTAATGAAAAACTGTTTTTT. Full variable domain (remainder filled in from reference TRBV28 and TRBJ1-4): DVKVTQSSRYLVKRTGEKVFLECVQDMDHENMFWYRQDPGLGLRLIYFSYDVKMKEKGDIPEGYSVSREKKERFSLILESASTNQTSMYLCASSTLGQGATNEKLFFGSGTQLSVL.

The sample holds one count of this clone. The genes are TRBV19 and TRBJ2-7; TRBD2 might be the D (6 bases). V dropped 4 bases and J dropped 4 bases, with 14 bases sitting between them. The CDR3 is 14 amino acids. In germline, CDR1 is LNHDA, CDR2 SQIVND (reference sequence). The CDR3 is CASSNGGSEYEQYF. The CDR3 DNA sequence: TGTGCCAGTAGTAATGGGGGGAGTGAGTACGAGCAGTACTTC.

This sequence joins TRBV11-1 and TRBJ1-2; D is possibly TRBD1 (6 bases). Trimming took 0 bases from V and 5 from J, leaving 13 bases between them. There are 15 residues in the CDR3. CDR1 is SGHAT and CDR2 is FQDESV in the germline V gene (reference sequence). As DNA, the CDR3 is TGTGCCAGCAGCTTAGCCGGACAGAACGTATATGGCTACACCTTC. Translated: CASSLAGQNVYGYTF.

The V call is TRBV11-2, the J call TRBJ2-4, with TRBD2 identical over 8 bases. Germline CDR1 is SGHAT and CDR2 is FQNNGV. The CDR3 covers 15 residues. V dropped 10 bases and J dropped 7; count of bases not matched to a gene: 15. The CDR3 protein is CAIGVAGKTENIQYF. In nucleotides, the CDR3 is TGTGCCATCGGGGTAGCGGGGAAAACGGAGAACATTCAGTACTTC.

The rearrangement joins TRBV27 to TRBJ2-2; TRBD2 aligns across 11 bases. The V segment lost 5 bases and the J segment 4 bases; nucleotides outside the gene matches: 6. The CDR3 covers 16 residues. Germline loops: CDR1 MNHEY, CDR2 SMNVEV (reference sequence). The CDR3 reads CASSTLSGRATGELFF. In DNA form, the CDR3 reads TGTGCCAGCAGTACACTTAGCGGGAGGGCCACCGGGGAGCTGTTTTTT.

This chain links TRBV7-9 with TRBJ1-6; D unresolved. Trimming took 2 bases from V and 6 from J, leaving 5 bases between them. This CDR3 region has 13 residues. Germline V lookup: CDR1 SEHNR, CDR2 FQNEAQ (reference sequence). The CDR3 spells CASSLSTNSPLHF. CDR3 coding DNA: TGTGCCAGCAGCTTAAGTACTAATTCACCCCTCCACTTT.

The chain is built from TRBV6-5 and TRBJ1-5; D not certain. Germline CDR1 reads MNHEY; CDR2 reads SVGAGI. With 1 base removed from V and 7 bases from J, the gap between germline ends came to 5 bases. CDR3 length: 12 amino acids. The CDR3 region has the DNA TGTGCCAGCAGTTACTTAGGCCAGCCCCAGCATTTT. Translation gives CASSYLGQPQHF.

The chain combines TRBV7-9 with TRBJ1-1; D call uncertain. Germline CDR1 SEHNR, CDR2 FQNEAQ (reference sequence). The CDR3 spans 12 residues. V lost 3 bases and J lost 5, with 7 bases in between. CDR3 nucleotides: TGTGCCAGCAGCTTCACAAGGACTGAAGCTTTCTTT. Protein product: CASSFTRTEAFF.

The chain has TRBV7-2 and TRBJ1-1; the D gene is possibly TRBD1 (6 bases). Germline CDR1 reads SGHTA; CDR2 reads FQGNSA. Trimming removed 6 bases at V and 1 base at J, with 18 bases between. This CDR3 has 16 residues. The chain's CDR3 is CASREAADRRNTEAFF. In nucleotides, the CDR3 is TGTGCCAGCAGAGAAGCGGCGGACAGACGGAACACTGAAGCTTTCTTT.

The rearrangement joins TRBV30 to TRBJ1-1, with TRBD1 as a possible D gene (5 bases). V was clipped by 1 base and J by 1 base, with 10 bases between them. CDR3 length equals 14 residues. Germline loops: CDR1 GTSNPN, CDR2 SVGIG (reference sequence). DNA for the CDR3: TGTGCCTGGAGTGCACGGACAACGAACACTGAAGCTTTCTTT. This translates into CAWSARTTNTEAFF.

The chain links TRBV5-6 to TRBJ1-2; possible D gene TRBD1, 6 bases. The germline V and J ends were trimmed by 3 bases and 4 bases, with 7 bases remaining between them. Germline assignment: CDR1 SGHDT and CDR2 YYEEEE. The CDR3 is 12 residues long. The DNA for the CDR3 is TGTGCCAGCAGCTCAGGGGCCTATGGCTACACCTTC. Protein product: CASSSGAYGYTF.

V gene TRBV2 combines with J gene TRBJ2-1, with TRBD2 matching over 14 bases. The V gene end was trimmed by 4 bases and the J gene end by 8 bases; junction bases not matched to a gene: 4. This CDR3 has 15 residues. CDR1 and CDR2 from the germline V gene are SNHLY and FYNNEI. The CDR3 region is CASSVGLAGVYEQFF. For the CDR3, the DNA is TGTGCCAGCAGTGTGGGACTAGCGGGAGTTTATGAGCAGTTCTTC.

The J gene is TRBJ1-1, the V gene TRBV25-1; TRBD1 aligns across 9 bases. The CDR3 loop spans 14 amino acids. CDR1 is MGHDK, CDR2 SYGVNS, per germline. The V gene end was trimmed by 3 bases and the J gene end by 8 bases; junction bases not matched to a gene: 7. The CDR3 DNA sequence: TGTGCCAGCAGTGACTTACTACAGGGGGCCGAAGCTTTCTTT. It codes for CASSDLLQGAEAFF.

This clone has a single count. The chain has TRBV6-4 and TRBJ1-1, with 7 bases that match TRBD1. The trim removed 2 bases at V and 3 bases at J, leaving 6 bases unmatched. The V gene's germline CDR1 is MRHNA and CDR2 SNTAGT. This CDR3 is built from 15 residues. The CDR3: CASSDRQGAYTEAFF. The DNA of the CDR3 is TGTGCCAGCAGTGACCGACAGGGAGCCTACACTGAAGCTTTCTTT.

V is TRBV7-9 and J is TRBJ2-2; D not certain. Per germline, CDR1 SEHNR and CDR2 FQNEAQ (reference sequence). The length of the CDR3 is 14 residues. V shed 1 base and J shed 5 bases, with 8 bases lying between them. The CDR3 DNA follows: TGTGCCAGCAGCTTAGGACGGCAAACCGGGGAGCTGTTTTTT. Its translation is CASSLGRQTGELFF.

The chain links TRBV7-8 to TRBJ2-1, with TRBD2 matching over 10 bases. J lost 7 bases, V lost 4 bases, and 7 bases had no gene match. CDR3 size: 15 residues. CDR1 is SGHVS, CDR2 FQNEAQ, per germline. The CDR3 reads CASSSSGGARNEQFF. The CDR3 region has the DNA TGTGCCAGCAGCTCCAGCGGGGGGGCCCGGAATGAGCAGTTCTTC.

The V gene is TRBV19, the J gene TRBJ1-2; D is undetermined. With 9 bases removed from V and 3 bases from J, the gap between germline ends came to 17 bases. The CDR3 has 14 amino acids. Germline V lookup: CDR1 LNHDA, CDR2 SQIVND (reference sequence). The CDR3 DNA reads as TGTGCCAGCACCCGTGCGCTGGCAGACTATGGCTACACCTTC. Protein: CASTRALADYGYTF.